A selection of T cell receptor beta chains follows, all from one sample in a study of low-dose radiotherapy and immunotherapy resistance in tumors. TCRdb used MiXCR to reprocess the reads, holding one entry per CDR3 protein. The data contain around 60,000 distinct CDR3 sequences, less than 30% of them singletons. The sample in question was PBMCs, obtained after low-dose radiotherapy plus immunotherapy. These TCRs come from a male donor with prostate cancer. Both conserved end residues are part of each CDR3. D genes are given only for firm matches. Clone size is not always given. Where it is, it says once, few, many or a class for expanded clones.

CDR3 protein: CSAPMQGSANQPQHF; CDR3 DNA: TGCAGTGCCCCGATGCAGGGGTCTGCCAATCAGCCCCAGCATTTT; J gene: TRBJ1-5; V gene: TRBV20-1; D gene: .; clone size: many
CDR3 protein: CASSLDRGVQPQHF; CDR3 DNA: TGTGCCAGCAGTTTAGACAGGGGAGTTCAGCCCCAGCATTTT; J gene: TRBJ1-5; V gene: TRBV28; D gene: TRBD1; clone size: few
CDR3 protein: CASSHATGYEQYF; CDR3 DNA: TGTGCCAGCAGCCACGCGACAGGGTACGAGCAGTACTTC; J gene: TRBJ2-7; V gene: TRBV3-1; D gene: TRBD1; clone size: many
CDR3 protein: CASSPPEKTQYF; CDR3 DNA: TGTGCCAGCTCACCACCGGAAAAGACCCAGTACTTC; J gene: TRBJ2-5; V gene: TRBV18; D gene: .; clone size: many
CDR3 protein: CSATTGAFEAFF; CDR3 DNA: TGCAGCGCAACGACAGGGGCGTTTGAAGCTTTCTTT; J gene: TRBJ1-1; V gene: TRBV29-1; D gene: TRBD1; clone size: many
CDR3 protein: CASRDSLKNIQYF; CDR3 DNA: TGTGCCAGCAGGGACAGCCTCAAAAACATTCAGTACTTC; J gene: TRBJ2-4; V gene: TRBV25-1; D gene: .; clone size: many
CDR3 protein: CASSSQDRGQYEQFF; CDR3 DNA: TGCGCCAGCAGTTCACAGGACAGGGGTCAGTATGAGCAGTTCTTC; J gene: TRBJ2-1; V gene: TRBV10-1; D gene: TRBD1; clone size: .
CDR3 protein: CASSESQGTDTQYF; CDR3 DNA: TGCGCCAGCAGTGAGTCGCAGGGCACAGATACGCAGTATTTT; J gene: TRBJ2-3; V gene: TRBV10-2; D gene: .; clone size: many
CDR3 protein: CASSTTGPPYEQYF; CDR3 DNA: TGCGCCAGCAGTACGACAGGGCCCCCCTACGAGCAGTACTTC; J gene: TRBJ2-7; V gene: TRBV5-1; D gene: TRBD1; clone size: many
CDR3 protein: CASSASQERTYGYTF; CDR3 DNA: TGTGCCAGCAGTGCATCCCAGGAGCGGACCTATGGCTACACCTTC; J gene: TRBJ1-2; V gene: TRBV13; D gene: .; clone size: many
CDR3 protein: CASSGDRGRETQYF; CDR3 DNA: TGTGCCAGCAGCGGGGACAGGGGGCGAGAGACCCAGTACTTC; J gene: TRBJ2-5; V gene: TRBV5-6; D gene: TRBD1; clone size: .
CDR3 protein: CASSSGQPRQETQYF; CDR3 DNA: TGCGCCAGCAGCTCAGGACAGCCCCGCCAAGAGACCCAGTACTTC; J gene: TRBJ2-5; V gene: TRBV5-1; D gene: .; clone size: many
CDR3 protein: CASSSTPPQGNEQFF; CDR3 DNA: TGTGCCAGCAGCTCTACCCCTCCCCAGGGGAATGAGCAGTTCTTC; J gene: TRBJ2-1; V gene: TRBV5-5; D gene: .; clone size: .
CDR3 protein: CASSEVEGTEAFF; CDR3 DNA: TGTGCCAGCAGTGAAGTGGAGGGGACTGAAGCTTTCTTT; J gene: TRBJ1-1; V gene: TRBV2; D gene: .; clone size: many